Here is one T cell receptor beta chain with its context. Its specific antigen is unknown. Base qualities are not recorded, but no much larger clone differs from it by a single base. This sample was taken from a study of T cell repertoires in cytomegalovirus infection (dated by TCRdb to between 2019 and 2020). Turning to the overall study: The peptide stimulations were aimed at well-studied HLA-B-restricted epitopes as well as recently identified HLA-C-restricted CMV epitopes, whose presentation resists viral immunomodulation. Because public TCR beta signatures pointed to carriage of CMV infection together with the matching HLA type, the HLA type of each donor mattered for the analysis. What the research found in general, with its limitations: Cumulative frequency of public TCR beta family members discriminated carriers of CMV infection plus the relevant HLA type in this cohort and an independent roughly 350-donor cohort. In the ex vivo response, HLA-C-restricted CMV-specific TCR beta clonotypes were dominant, and in two of eight donors the single most frequent clonotype came from this HLA-C-restricted group.

In light of the paper, this sample's treatment or condition label describes: in vitro stimulation with specific CMV peptide epitopes to enrich CMV-specific T cells. V and J are trimmed by 8 bases and 1 base, and the gene matches miss 8 bases of the junction. From its cysteine to its phenylalanine, the CDR3 spans 16 amino acids. Only CDR3 DNA remains: 48 bases, in frame from the first base. Sequenced using an Illumina HiSeq 1500. TCRdb reprocessing: public reads trimmed at Q25 with fastp, clones called with MiXCR, in-frame beta chains kept. Rows merge per CDR3 protein into single entries with the most common DNA and genes. The sample includes 100,000 to 120,000 distinct CDR3 sequences, with 30% to 35% observed a single time. About 40% of the sample is in the top ten clones.

The rearrangement joined TRBV12-3 or TRBV12-4 to TRBJ2-1, with TRBD2 matching 10 junction bases. The origin of this receptor is a human donor in good health (CMV status not recorded). Some clones in this sample may be carry-over from other donors' samples. The source was CD8+ T cells from cultured PBMCs, collected from culture after CMV antigen stimulation. In nucleotides, the sequence is TGTGCCAGCCGAGATCGAGCGGGGGGGTCCTACAATGAGCAGTTCTTC. Translated, this gives CASRDRAGGSYNEQFF.